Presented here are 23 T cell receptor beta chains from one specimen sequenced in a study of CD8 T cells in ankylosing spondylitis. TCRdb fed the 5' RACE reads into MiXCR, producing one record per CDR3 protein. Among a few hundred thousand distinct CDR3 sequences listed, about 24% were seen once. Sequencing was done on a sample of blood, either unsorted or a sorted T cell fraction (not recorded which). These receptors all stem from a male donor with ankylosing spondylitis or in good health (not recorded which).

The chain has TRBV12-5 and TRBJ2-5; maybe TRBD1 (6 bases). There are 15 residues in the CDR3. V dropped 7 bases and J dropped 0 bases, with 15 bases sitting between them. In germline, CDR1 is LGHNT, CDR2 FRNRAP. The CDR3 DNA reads TGTGCTAGTGCCCAGGGGCGTTCCTACCAAGAGACCCAGTACTTC. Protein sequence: CASAQGRSYQETQYF.

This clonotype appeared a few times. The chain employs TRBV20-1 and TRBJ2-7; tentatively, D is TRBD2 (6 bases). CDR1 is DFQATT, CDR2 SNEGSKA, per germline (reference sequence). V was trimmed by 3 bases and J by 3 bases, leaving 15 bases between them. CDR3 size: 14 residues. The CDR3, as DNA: TGCAGTGCTAGGGATAGCGGAACTATCTACGAGCAGTACTTC. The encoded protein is CSARDSGTIYEQYF.

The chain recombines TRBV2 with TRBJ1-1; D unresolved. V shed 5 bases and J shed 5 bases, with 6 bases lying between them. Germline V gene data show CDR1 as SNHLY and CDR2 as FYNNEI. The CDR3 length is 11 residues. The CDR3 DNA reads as TGTGCCAGCAGTTGGCCAACTGAAGCTTTCTTT. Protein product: CASSWPTEAFF.

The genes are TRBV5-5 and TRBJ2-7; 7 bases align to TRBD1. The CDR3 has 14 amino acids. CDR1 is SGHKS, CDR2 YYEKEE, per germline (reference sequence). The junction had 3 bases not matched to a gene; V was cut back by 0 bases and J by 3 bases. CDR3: CASSLEGTVYEQYF. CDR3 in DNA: TGTGCCAGCAGCTTGGAAGGGACAGTCTACGAGCAGTACTTC.

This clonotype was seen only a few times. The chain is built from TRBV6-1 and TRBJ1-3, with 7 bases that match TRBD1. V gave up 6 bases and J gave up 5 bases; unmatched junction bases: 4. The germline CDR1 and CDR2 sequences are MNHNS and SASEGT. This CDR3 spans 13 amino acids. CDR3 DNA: TGTGCCAGCAGACCGACAGGGAGAAACACCATATATTTT. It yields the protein CASRPTGRNTIYF.

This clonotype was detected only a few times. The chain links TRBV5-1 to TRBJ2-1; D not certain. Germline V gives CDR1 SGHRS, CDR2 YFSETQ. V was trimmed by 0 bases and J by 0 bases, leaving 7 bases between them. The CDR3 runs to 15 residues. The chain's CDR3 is CASSLESNSYNEQFF. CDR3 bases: TGCGCCAGCAGCTTGGAGTCGAACTCCTACAATGAGCAGTTCTTC.

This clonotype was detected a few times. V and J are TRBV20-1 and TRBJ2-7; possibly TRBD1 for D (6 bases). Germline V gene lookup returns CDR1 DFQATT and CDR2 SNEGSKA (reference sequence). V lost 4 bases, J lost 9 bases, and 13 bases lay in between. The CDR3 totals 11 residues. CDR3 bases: TGCAGTGCTAACCCAGGGGTTAGGCAGTACTTC. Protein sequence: CSANPGVRQYF.

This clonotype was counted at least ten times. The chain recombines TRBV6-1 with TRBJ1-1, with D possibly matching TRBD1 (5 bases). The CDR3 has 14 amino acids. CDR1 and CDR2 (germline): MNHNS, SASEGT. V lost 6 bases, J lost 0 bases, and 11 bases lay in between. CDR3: CASRLGRLNTEAFF. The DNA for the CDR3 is TGTGCCAGCAGACTGGGACGGCTGAACACTGAAGCTTTCTTT.

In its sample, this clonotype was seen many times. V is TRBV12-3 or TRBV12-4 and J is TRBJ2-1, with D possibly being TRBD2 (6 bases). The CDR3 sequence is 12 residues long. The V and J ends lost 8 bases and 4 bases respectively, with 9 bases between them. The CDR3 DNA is TGTGCCAGCGTTGGGGGGTACAATGAGCAGTTCTTC. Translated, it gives CASVGGYNEQFF.

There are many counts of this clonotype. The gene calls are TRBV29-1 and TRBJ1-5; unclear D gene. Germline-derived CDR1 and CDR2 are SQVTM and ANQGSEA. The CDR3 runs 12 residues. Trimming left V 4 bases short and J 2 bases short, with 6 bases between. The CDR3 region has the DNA TGCAGCGTTGTTCTAGGCAATCAGCCCCAGCATTTT. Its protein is CSVVLGNQPQHF.

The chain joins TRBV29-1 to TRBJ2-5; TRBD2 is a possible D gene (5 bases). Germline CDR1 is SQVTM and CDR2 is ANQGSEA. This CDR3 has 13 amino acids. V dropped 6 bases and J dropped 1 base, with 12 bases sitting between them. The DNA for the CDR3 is TGCAGCGTCGCCACTAGATTCCAAGAGACCCAGTACTTC. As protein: CSVATRFQETQYF.

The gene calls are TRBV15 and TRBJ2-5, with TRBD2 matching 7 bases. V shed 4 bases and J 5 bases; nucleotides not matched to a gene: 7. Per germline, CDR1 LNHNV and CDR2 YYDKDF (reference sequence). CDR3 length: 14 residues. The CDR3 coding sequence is TGTGCCACCAGCATAGGACTAGGCGGGGAGACCCAGTACTTC. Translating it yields CATSIGLGGETQYF.

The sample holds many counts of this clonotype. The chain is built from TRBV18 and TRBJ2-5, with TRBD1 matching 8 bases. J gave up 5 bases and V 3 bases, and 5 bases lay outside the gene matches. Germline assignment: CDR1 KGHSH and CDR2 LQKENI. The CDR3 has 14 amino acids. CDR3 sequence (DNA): TGTGCCAGCTCACCCGGGACAGGCGGGGAGACCCAGTACTTC. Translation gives CASSPGTGGETQYF.

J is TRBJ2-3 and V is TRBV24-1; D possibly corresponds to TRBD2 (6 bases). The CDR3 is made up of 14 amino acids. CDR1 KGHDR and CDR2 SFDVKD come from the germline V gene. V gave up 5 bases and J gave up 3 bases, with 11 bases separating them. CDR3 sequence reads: CATSAEGWTDTQYF. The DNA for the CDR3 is TGTGCCACCAGTGCGGAGGGCTGGACAGATACGCAGTATTTT.

The chain's CDR3 is CASSLESGKTQYF. In DNA, the CDR3 is TGTGCCAGCAGTTTAGAGTCAGGGAAGACCCAGTACTTC. The chain joins TRBV12-3 or TRBV12-4 to TRBJ2-5, with D tentatively TRBD1 (5 bases). The CDR3 is 13 amino acids. V lost 1 base and J 6 bases, leaving 9 bases between the germline ends.

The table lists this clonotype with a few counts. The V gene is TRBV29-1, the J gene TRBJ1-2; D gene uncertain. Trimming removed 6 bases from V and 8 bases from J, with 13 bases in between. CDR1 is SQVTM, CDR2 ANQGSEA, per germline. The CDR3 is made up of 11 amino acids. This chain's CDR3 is CSVQAGAGYTF. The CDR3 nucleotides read TGCAGCGTCCAAGCGGGAGCCGGCTACACCTTC.

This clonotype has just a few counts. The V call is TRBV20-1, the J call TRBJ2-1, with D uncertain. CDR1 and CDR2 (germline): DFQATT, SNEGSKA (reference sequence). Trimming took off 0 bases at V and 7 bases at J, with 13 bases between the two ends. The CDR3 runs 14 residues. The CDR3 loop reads CSARDFFVGNEQFF. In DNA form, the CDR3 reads TGCAGTGCTAGAGATTTTTTTGTAGGGAATGAGCAGTTCTTC.

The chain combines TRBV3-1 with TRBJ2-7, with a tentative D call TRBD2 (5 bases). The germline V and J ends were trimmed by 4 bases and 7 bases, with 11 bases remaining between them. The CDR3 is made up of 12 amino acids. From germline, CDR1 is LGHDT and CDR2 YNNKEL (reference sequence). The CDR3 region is CASSPGSGEQYF. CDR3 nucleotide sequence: TGTGCCAGCAGCCCGGGATCGGGGGAGCAGTACTTC.

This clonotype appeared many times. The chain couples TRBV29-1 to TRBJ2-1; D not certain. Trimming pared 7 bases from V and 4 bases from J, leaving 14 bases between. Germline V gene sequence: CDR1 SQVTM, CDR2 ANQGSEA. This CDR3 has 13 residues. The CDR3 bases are TGCAGCGGACAACGTACAGATTACAATGAGCAGTTCTTC. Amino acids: CSGQRTDYNEQFF.

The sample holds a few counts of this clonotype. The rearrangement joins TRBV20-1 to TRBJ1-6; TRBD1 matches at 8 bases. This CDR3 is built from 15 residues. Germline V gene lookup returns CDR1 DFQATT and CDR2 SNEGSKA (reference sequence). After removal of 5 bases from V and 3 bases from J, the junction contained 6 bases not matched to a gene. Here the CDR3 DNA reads TGCAGTGCTCCCCGGACAGGGTACTATAATTCACCCCTCCACTTT. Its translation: CSAPRTGYYNSPLHF.

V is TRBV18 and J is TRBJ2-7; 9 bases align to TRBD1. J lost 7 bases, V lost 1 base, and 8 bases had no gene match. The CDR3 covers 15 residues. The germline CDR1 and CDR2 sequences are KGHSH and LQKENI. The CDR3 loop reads CASSPRTGDMGEQYF. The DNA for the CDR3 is TGTGCCAGCTCACCACGGACAGGGGATATGGGAGAGCAGTACTTC.

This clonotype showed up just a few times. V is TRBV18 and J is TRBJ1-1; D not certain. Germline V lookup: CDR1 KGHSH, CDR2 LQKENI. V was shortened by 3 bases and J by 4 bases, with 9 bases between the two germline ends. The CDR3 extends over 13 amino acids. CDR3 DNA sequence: TGTGCCAGCTCACCGCTCCTTAGCACTGAAGCTTTCTTT. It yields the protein CASSPLLSTEAFF.

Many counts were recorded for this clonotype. The CDR3 sequence: CASSNRDTVYGYTF. The CDR3 region has the DNA TGTGCCAGCAGCAACCGGGACACGGTCTATGGCTACACCTTC. The chain combines TRBV7-8 with TRBJ1-2; the D gene is possibly TRBD1 (6 bases). Germline V gene lookup returns CDR1 SGHVS and CDR2 FQNEAQ. Trimming pared 5 bases from V and 4 bases from J, leaving 14 bases between. CDR3 length equals 14 residues.